This T cell receptor beta chain originates from a study of blood T cell repertoires in COVID-19 (dated by TCRdb to 2019 to 2021). Regarding the research as a whole: The collaborator samples originated in the United States, Italy and Spain and spanned the acute and convalescent phases of COVID-19. The material from the prospective study consisted of cDNA or gDNA derived from T cells, B-cell-depleted T cells, or PBMCs. The dataset comprised deeply sampled blood TCRbeta repertoires from subjects exposed to, actively infected with, or recovered from COVID-19. The repertoires were made available in a free public database intended to serve as a resource for research on the immune response to SARS-CoV-2. Samples came from the ongoing ImmuneRACE study (first 160 participants) plus 1,254 subjects from 6 global collaborators. Sample metadata almost always included a de-identified subject ID, COVID-19 status, age in years and sex. Where available, HLA class I and class II types were taken from metadata supplied by the sample provider and were not determined by assay-based typing. Results the study describes overall, beyond this receptor: The amount of clinical and demographic metadata varied by source and participant and was provided uncurated.

TCRbeta CDR3 regions were amplified from genomic DNA using the immunoSEQ Assay, a bias-controlled multiplex PCR. The source study handled its data this way. Nucleated cell counts per sample were estimated from amplification of reference gene primers within the assay. To quantify the absolute abundance of each unique TCRbeta CDR3 rearrangement, sequence reads were collapsed and filtered. Productive Simpson clonality was computed per sample as the square root of Simpson's diversity index over productive rearrangements. TCRdb retrieved this table from immuneACCESS and kept in-frame rearrangements only. Not all clones are present; in checked studies, unresolved V genes account for under half, and no reason is known for the remainder. That table gives V, J and clone size, and the DNA gave D and trimming. Present in this sample are about 55,000 clones, more than 80% of which were seen just once. In total, the top ten clones hold under 20% of the sample.

V is cut by 2 bases and J by 4 bases, and the space between the germline ends is 3 bases. The CDR3, from cysteine to phenylalanine, totals 12 residues. This entry keeps only the CDR3 DNA: 36 bases, framed from base 1. The germline V gene provides CDR1 WSHSY and CDR2 SAAADI. Notes on this clone: Its specific antigen is unknown. Within one base of it there is no much larger clone, and no base qualities were kept.

The collaborating institutions used their own protocols to collect whole blood in K2EDTA tubes. Collaborator samples were shipped for TCRbeta analysis as frozen whole blood, isolated PBMCs, or DNA extracted from either sample type. The chain uses TRBV10-2 and TRBJ2-1, with the D gene not confidently named. This receptor was identified in a human donor in a cohort sampled during active COVID-19. Input material: peripheral blood. DNA sequence: TGCGCCAGCAGTGAGCCGTACAATGAGCAGTTCTTC. It codes for CASSEPYNEQFF.